Following are 19 T cell receptor beta chains from one sample sequenced in a study of OX40 agonist ivuxolimab in advanced cancers. Sequenced by immunoSEQ multiplex PCR; TCRdb stores in-frame clones only, minus some. Here the sample spans about 50,000 clones, roughly three quarters being singletons. The sample was CD4+ or CD8+ T cells sorted from blood, taken in a trial of the OX40 agonist ivuxolimab. Receptors originate from an adult with an advanced solid tumor such as melanoma, head and neck, liver or kidney cancer.

V gene TRBV5-1 combines with J gene TRBJ1-1; D is unclear. The CDR3 extends over 14 amino acids. Germline V CDR1 and CDR2: SGHRS, YFSETQ. V shed 7 bases and J shed 1 base, with 14 bases lying between them. The CDR3 coding sequence is TGCGCCAGCCGGTGGGGTAGTCAGAACACTGAAGCTTTCTTT. Translated: CASRWGSQNTEAFF.

In this sample, this clone turned up a few times. The rearrangement links TRBV6-5 to TRBJ2-7, with unresolved D. The CDR3 is 12 residues long. The ends were cut back, 5 bases at V and 4 bases at J, with 9 bases in the middle. Per germline, CDR1 MNHEY and CDR2 SVGAGI. In DNA form, the CDR3 reads TGTGCCAGCAGTGAACTCGTATACGAGCAGTACTTC. Protein: CASSELVYEQYF.

CDR3 in amino acids: CASSLVASGGETQYF. The CDR3 DNA follows: TGTGCCAGCAGCTTGGTGGCTAGCGGGGGGGAGACCCAGTACTTC. J is TRBJ2-5 and V is TRBV5-6; TRBD2 matches at 11 bases. Losses at the gene ends were 0 bases for V and 5 bases for J; bases not matched to a gene: 3. The germline V gene encodes CDR1 SGHDT and CDR2 YYEEEE. The CDR3 consists of 15 residues.

The J gene is TRBJ2-7, the V gene TRBV29-1; D ambiguous. The V gene's germline CDR1 is SQVTM and CDR2 ANQGSEA. This CDR3 comprises 11 residues. The DNA of the CDR3 is TGCAGAATGGGCCTCCACTACGAGCAGTACTTC. As protein: CRMGLHYEQYF.

This clone rates as medium-sized. The J gene is TRBJ1-2, the V gene TRBV5-4; 10 nucleotides align to TRBD1. Germline loops: CDR1 SGHNT, CDR2 YYREEE (reference sequence). The CDR3 consists of 13 residues. Unmatched junction bases numbered 12, after V lost 5 bases and J lost 14 bases. The CDR3 reads CASRRTGGDLGTF. CDR3 nucleotides: TGTGCCAGCAGGAGGACAGGGGGTGATCTGGGGACCTTC.

The rearrangement links TRBV5-5 to TRBJ2-2; 9 positions match TRBD2. Unmatched junction bases numbered 1, after V lost 0 bases and J lost 1 base. The CDR3 runs to 16 residues. Germline V gene data show CDR1 as SGHKS and CDR2 as YYEKEE (reference sequence). CDR3 sequence (DNA): TGTGCCAGCAGCTTGGTTAGCGGGAGGAACACCGGGGAGCTGTTTTTT. Translated: CASSLVSGRNTGELFF. Complete variable domain (other parts from reference TRBV5-5 and TRBJ2-2): DAGVTQSPTHLIKTRGQQVTLRCSPISGHKSVSWYQQVLGQGPQFIFQYYEKEERGRGNFPDRFSARQFPNYSSELNVNALLLGDSALYLCASSLVSGRNTGELFFGEGSRLTVL.

The chain carries TRBV6-1 and TRBJ1-1; 7 positions agree with TRBD1. Germline V gene data show CDR1 as MNHNS and CDR2 as SASEGT. This CDR3 has 13 residues. The junction had 2 bases not matched to a gene; V was cut back by 4 bases and J by 3 bases. CDR3 protein: CASSATGDTEAFF. The CDR3 bases are TGTGCCAGCAGTGCAACAGGGGACACTGAAGCTTTCTTT.

The chain has TRBV6-1 and TRBJ2-4; D is uncertain. This CDR3 contains 13 residues. Looked up from germline, CDR1 is MNHNS and CDR2 is SASEGT. V was trimmed by 4 bases and J by 6 bases, leaving 10 bases between them. CDR3 coding DNA: TGTGCCAGCAGTGTGCGCCAAGGAAACATTCAGTACTTC. It codes for CASSVRQGNIQYF.

This clone came up once. The chain has TRBV5-1 and TRBJ1-1; D not certain. The CDR3 runs to 14 residues. V was trimmed by 1 base and J by 2 bases, leaving 9 bases between them. Per the germline V gene, CDR1 is SGHRS and CDR2 is YFSETQ. The CDR3 DNA sequence: TGCGCCAGCAGCTTGACAGCCCCTAACACTGAAGCTTTCTTT. This gives the protein CASSLTAPNTEAFF.

The genes are TRBV7-6 and TRBJ2-7; possibly TRBD2 for D (5 bases). Germline CDR1 SGHVS, CDR2 FNYEAQ. V lost 4 bases and J 6 bases, leaving 16 bases between the germline ends. This CDR3 region has 14 residues. The CDR3: CASSSQRGRTEQYF. In DNA form, the CDR3 reads TGTGCCAGCAGCTCCCAACGCGGGCGTACCGAGCAGTACTTC. The full variable domain, completed using reference TRBV7-6 and TRBJ2-7, is GAGVSQSPRYKVTKRGQDVALRCDPISGHVSLYWYRQALGQGPEFLTYFNYEAQQDKSGLPNDRFSAERPEGSISTLTIQRTEQRDSAMYRCASSSQRGRTEQYFGPGTRLTVT.

The chain employs TRBV11-1 and TRBJ2-7; possibly TRBD1 for D (5 bases). The CDR3 totals 13 residues. Per the germline V gene, CDR1 is SGHAT and CDR2 is FQDESV (reference sequence). V lost 1 base, J lost 6 bases, and 10 bases lay in between. In nucleotides, the CDR3 is TGTGCCAGCAGCTTAGAGTTCCAGGGCGAGCAGTACTTC. It is translated as CASSLEFQGEQYF.

The chain joins TRBV28 to TRBJ1-1; no clear D gene. CDR1 MDHEN and CDR2 SYDVKM come from the germline V gene. The CDR3 extends over 14 amino acids. Trimming shortened V by 2 bases and J by 0 bases, and 7 bases separated the two germline ends. CDR3 nucleotide sequence: TGTGCCAGCAGTTTACAGGCCGTGAACACTGAAGCTTTCTTT. Its protein is CASSLQAVNTEAFF.

The genes are TRBV21-1 and TRBJ2-3; no DNA check was done on the table's D call, TRBD2. TRBV21-1 is a documented pseudogene. The length of the CDR3 is 16 residues. The CDR3 reads CASSSPPSGGQGTQYF. The CDR3, as DNA: TGTGCCAGCAGTTCTCCGCCTAGCGGGGGACAGGGTACGCAGTATTTT.

The rearrangement joins TRBV21-1 to TRBJ2-1; TRBD2, as called in the table, went unchecked against the DNA. TRBV21-1 is annotated as a pseudogene. The CDR3 consists of 16 residues. The CDR3 loop reads CASSKFSRESYNEQFF. CDR3 sequence (DNA): TGTGCCAGCAGCAAATTTTCCCGGGAGTCCTACAATGAGCAGTTCTTC.

J is TRBJ2-3 and V is TRBV18; 10 bases line up with TRBD2. Germline lookup yields CDR1 KGHSH and CDR2 LQKENI. Trimming took 5 bases from V and 2 from J; bases not matched to a gene: 7. The CDR3 totals 16 residues. The CDR3 DNA sequence: TGTGCCAGCTCAAGGAGGACTAGCGGAAACACAGATACGCAGTATTTT. It translates to CASSRRTSGNTDTQYF.

This clone has a count of ten or more. The J gene is TRBJ1-1, the V gene TRBV11-2; 8 nucleotides match TRBD1. The ends lost 1 base at V and 0 bases at J; junction bases unmatched: 4. The CDR3 is 16 amino acids. The germline V gene encodes CDR1 SGHAT and CDR2 FQNNGV. The chain's CDR3 is CASSLGNRGMNTEAFF. The CDR3 bases are TGTGCCAGCAGCTTAGGCAACAGGGGGATGAACACTGAAGCTTTCTTT. Together with reference TRBV11-2 and TRBJ1-1, the CDR3 gives the full variable domain: EAGVAQSPRYKIIEKRQSVAFWCNPISGHATLYWYQQILGQGPKLLIQFQNNGVVDDSQLPKDRFSAERLKGVDSTLKIQPAKLEDSAVYLCASSLGNRGMNTEAFFGQGTRLTVV.

This clone was detected once. The rearrangement links TRBV7-2 to TRBJ2-7; 10 bases are shared with TRBD2. The CDR3 covers 15 residues. CDR1 is SGHTA, CDR2 FQGNSA, per germline. Germline trimming cut 5 bases from V and 3 bases from J; bases unmatched to any gene: 7. CDR3 sequence reads: CASSPGGLASYEQYF. The CDR3 bases are TGTGCCAGCAGCCCGGGGGGACTAGCGAGCTACGAGCAGTACTTC.

The chain links TRBV6-1 to TRBJ2-7; the match to TRBD2 covers 9 bases. Germline CDR1 MNHNS, CDR2 SASEGT. The CDR3 totals 15 residues. Trimming cost V 5 bases and J 7 bases; bases outside gene matches: 12. CDR3 nucleotide sequence: TGTGCCAGCAGTTCCCGGGTAGCGGGAGAGAGGGAGCAGTACTTC. This translates into CASSSRVAGEREQYF.

This clone showed up just once. The chain links TRBV4-2 to TRBJ2-7, with 9 bases that match TRBD2. After removal of 1 base from V and 0 bases from J, the junction contained 4 bases not matched to a gene. The CDR3 covers 16 residues. Germline CDR1 reads LGHNA; CDR2 reads YNFKEQ. The CDR3 protein is CASSQAELAGSYEQYF. For the CDR3, the DNA is TGTGCCAGCAGCCAAGCCGAACTAGCGGGCTCCTACGAGCAGTACTTC.